The clone carrying this T cell receptor beta chain was recorded many times. The target antigen is unknown. This CDR3 is 12 amino acids long. Germline values: CDR1 SQVTM, CDR2 ANQGSEA. The V end lost 6 bases, the J end lost 1 base, and 9 bases lay between the germline ends. TCR beta CDR3 regions were amplified from RNA. RT-PCR in the first round (using the HTBI primer set) targeted the TCR CDR3. TCRdb recomputed calls from the multiplex PCR reads with MiXCR, one row per CDR3 protein. The sample has hundreds of thousands of distinct CDR3 sequences, about two fifths seen once. This sample was included in a study of T cells in Graves' hyperthyroidism and ophthalmopathy. Whole-study findings and limits: Blood also contained most expanded thyroid clonotypes above 0.001.

Exclusion of patients followed from uncontrolled infection, other autoimmune disease, pregnancy or lactation. This sequence was found in a man aged 18 to 30 with Graves' hyperthyroidism. Sequencing was done on a sample of blood. V and J are TRBV29-1 and TRBJ1-2; weak D call: TRBD1 (5 bases). This CDR3 reads CSVLGGNYGYTF. CDR3 nucleotide sequence: TGCAGCGTACTTGGGGGTAACTATGGCTACACCTTC.